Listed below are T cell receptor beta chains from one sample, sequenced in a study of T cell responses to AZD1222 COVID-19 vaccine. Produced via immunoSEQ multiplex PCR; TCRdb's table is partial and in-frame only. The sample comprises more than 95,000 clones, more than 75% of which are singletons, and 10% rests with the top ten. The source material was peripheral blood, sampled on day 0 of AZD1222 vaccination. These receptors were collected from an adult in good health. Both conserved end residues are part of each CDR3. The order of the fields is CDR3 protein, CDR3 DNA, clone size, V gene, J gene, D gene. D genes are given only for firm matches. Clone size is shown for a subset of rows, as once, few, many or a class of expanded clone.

cdr3_aa: CASSQFPGQGAVGELFF; cdr3_nt: TGCGCCAGCAGCCAGTTCCCGGGACAGGGGGCCGTCGGGGAGCTGTTTTTT; clone_size: -; v_call: TRBV4-3; j_call: TRBJ2-2; d_call: TRBD1
cdr3_aa: CASRGMTGPSYGYTF; cdr3_nt: TGTGCCAGCAGGGGGATGACAGGGCCCTCCTATGGCTACACCTTC; clone_size: -; v_call: TRBV27; j_call: TRBJ1-2; d_call: TRBD1
cdr3_aa: CASSWNNEKLFF; cdr3_nt: TGCGCCAGCAGTTGGAATAATGAAAAACTGTTTTTT; clone_size: -; v_call: TRBV10-2; j_call: TRBJ1-4; d_call: -
cdr3_aa: CASSQEINYGYTF; cdr3_nt: TGCGCCAGCAGCCAAGAAATTAACTATGGCTACACCTTC; clone_size: -; v_call: TRBV4-1; j_call: TRBJ1-2; d_call: -
cdr3_aa: CASSAGQGAGELFF; cdr3_nt: TGTGCCAGCAGCGCCGGACAGGGGGCCGGGGAGCTGTTTTTT; clone_size: -; v_call: TRBV9; j_call: TRBJ2-2; d_call: TRBD1
cdr3_aa: CASSPQAGRLNTEAFF; cdr3_nt: TGTGCCAGTAGTCCCCAAGCAGGACGTTTGAACACTGAAGCTTTCTTT; clone_size: -; v_call: TRBV19; j_call: TRBJ1-1; d_call: -
cdr3_aa: CASSLDNEQFF; cdr3_nt: TGTGCCAGCAGCTTAGACAATGAGCAGTTCTTC; clone_size: -; v_call: TRBV7-6; j_call: TRBJ2-1; d_call: -
cdr3_aa: CASSSGVSGRPYEQYF; cdr3_nt: TGTGCCAGCAGCTCAGGGGTTAGCGGGAGACCCTACGAGCAGTACTTC; clone_size: -; v_call: TRBV11-2; j_call: TRBJ2-7; d_call: TRBD2
cdr3_aa: CASSQVYASTDTQYF; cdr3_nt: TGCGCCAGCAGCCAAGTTTACGCTAGCACAGATACGCAGTATTTT; clone_size: -; v_call: TRBV4-1; j_call: TRBJ2-3; d_call: -
cdr3_aa: CASRRGGYSYNEQFF; cdr3_nt: TGTGCCAGTAGGAGGGGGGGCTACTCCTACAATGAGCAGTTCTTC; clone_size: -; v_call: TRBV19; j_call: TRBJ2-1; d_call: -
cdr3_aa: CASSVGGRGDYGYTF; cdr3_nt: TGTGCCAGCAGCGTAGGGGGGAGAGGTGACTATGGCTACACCTTC; clone_size: once; v_call: TRBV9; j_call: TRBJ1-2; d_call: -
cdr3_aa: CASSSTLQGKSSGNTIYF; cdr3_nt: TGCGCCAGCAGCTCTACCTTACAGGGGAAGAGTTCTGGAAACACCATATATTTT; clone_size: -; v_call: TRBV5-1; j_call: TRBJ1-3; d_call: TRBD1
cdr3_aa: CASSTPLGGAGYEQYF; cdr3_nt: TGTGCCAGCAGTACCCCCCTCGGGGGGGCGGGGTACGAGCAGTACTTC; clone_size: -; v_call: TRBV7-9; j_call: TRBJ2-7; d_call: TRBD2
cdr3_aa: CASQGLTVNTEAFF; cdr3_nt: TGTGCCAGCCAGGGCCTCACAGTGAACACTGAAGCTTTCTTT; clone_size: -; v_call: TRBV6-5; j_call: TRBJ1-1; d_call: -
cdr3_aa: CACSRWASQETQYF; cdr3_nt: TGTGCCTGCTCCAGGTGGGCTTCGCAAGAGACCCAGTACTTC; clone_size: few; v_call: TRBV30; j_call: TRBJ2-5; d_call: -
cdr3_aa: CASSLNTAPETQYF; cdr3_nt: TGTGCCAGCAGCTTAAACACAGCTCCGGAGACCCAGTACTTC; clone_size: -; v_call: TRBV7-3; j_call: TRBJ2-5; d_call: -
cdr3_aa: CSVDFGDGTDTQYF; cdr3_nt: TGCAGCGTTGACTTCGGAGACGGCACAGATACGCAGTATTTT; clone_size: -; v_call: TRBV29-1; j_call: TRBJ2-3; d_call: -
cdr3_aa: CASSEAIPGLEQYF; cdr3_nt: TGTGCCAGCAGTGAAGCTATACCGGGTCTCGAGCAGTACTTC; clone_size: -; v_call: TRBV2; j_call: TRBJ2-7; d_call: -
cdr3_aa: CASSLRTSEQYF; cdr3_nt: TGTGCCAGCAGTCTACGGACTTCCGAGCAGTACTTC; clone_size: -; v_call: TRBV6-2/TRBV6-3; j_call: TRBJ2-7; d_call: -
cdr3_aa: CASSVRVSYEQYF; cdr3_nt: TGTGCCAGTAGTGTCCGGGTCTCCTACGAGCAGTACTTC; clone_size: -; v_call: TRBV19; j_call: TRBJ2-7; d_call: -
cdr3_aa: CASSPGGSAGELFF; cdr3_nt: TGCGCCAGCAGCCCTGGTGGGAGCGCCGGGGAGCTGTTTTTT; clone_size: -; v_call: TRBV5-1; j_call: TRBJ2-2; d_call: -
cdr3_aa: CAISEQGMNTEAFF; cdr3_nt: TGTGCCATCAGTGAGCAGGGCATGAACACTGAAGCTTTCTTT; clone_size: few; v_call: TRBV10-3; j_call: TRBJ1-1; d_call: -
cdr3_aa: CASSFSAPETQYF; cdr3_nt: TGCGCCAGCAGCTTTTCCGCCCCGGAGACCCAGTACTTC; clone_size: -; v_call: TRBV5-1; j_call: TRBJ2-5; d_call: -
cdr3_aa: CASSQDPGTDPNEKLFF; cdr3_nt: TGTGCCAGCAGCCAAGATCCCGGGACAGACCCAAATGAAAAACTGTTTTTT; clone_size: few; v_call: TRBV4-2; j_call: TRBJ1-4; d_call: TRBD1
cdr3_aa: CASRLQGVQPQHF; cdr3_nt: TGTGCCAGCAGGCTCCAGGGGGTACAGCCCCAGCATTTT; clone_size: many; v_call: TRBV2; j_call: TRBJ1-5; d_call: TRBD1
cdr3_aa: CASSLGRGHTYEQYF; cdr3_nt: TGCGCCAGCAGCTTGGGCAGGGGACACACCTACGAGCAGTACTTC; clone_size: -; v_call: TRBV5-1; j_call: TRBJ2-7; d_call: -
cdr3_aa: CASSSGQGHTEQFF; cdr3_nt: TGTGCCAGCAGCTCGGGACAGGGGCATACTGAGCAGTTCTTC; clone_size: -; v_call: TRBV7-3; j_call: TRBJ2-1; d_call: TRBD1
cdr3_aa: CASSLYGGANVLTF; cdr3_nt: TGTGCCAGCAGCTTATATGGGGGGGCCAACGTCCTGACTTTC; clone_size: -; v_call: TRBV7-2; j_call: TRBJ2-6; d_call: -
cdr3_aa: CASSPTGYQPQHF; cdr3_nt: TGTGCCAGCAGTCCGACAGGGTATCAGCCCCAGCATTTT; clone_size: -; v_call: TRBV3-1/TRBV3-2; j_call: TRBJ1-5; d_call: TRBD1
cdr3_aa: CASSSLSGTGVGYTF; cdr3_nt: TGTGCCAGCTCATCCCTATCCGGGACAGGGGTGGGCTACACCTTC; clone_size: -; v_call: TRBV18; j_call: TRBJ1-2; d_call: TRBD1
cdr3_aa: CASSLYGELFF; cdr3_nt: TGTGCCAGCAGTTTGTACGGGGAGCTGTTTTTT; clone_size: once; v_call: TRBV25-1; j_call: TRBJ2-2; d_call: -
cdr3_aa: CSVTGVSGTEAFF; cdr3_nt: TGCAGCGTCACAGGGGTGTCGGGCACTGAAGCTTTCTTT; clone_size: -; v_call: TRBV29-1; j_call: TRBJ1-1; d_call: TRBD1
cdr3_aa: CASQTGGNYGYTF; cdr3_nt: TGTGCCAGTCAGACAGGGGGCAACTATGGCTACACCTTC; clone_size: -; v_call: TRBV28; j_call: TRBJ1-2; d_call: TRBD1
cdr3_aa: CSASAGTTIFNEQFF; cdr3_nt: TGCAGTGCTAGTGCCGGGACTACGATATTCAATGAGCAGTTCTTC; clone_size: -; v_call: TRBV20-1; j_call: TRBJ2-1; d_call: TRBD2
cdr3_aa: CASSMGTEAFF; cdr3_nt: TGTGCCAGTAGTATGGGCACTGAAGCTTTCTTT; clone_size: -; v_call: TRBV19; j_call: TRBJ1-1; d_call: -
cdr3_aa: CASSPGLLKEQYF; cdr3_nt: TGTGCCAGCAGTCCTGGACTACTAAAAGAGCAGTACTTC; clone_size: -; v_call: TRBV6-5; j_call: TRBJ2-7; d_call: -
cdr3_aa: CSVLGQANTEAFF; cdr3_nt: TGCAGCGTCTTGGGACAAGCGAACACTGAAGCTTTCTTT; clone_size: -; v_call: TRBV29-1; j_call: TRBJ1-1; d_call: -
cdr3_aa: CASSPGLAEHYEQYF; cdr3_nt: TGTGCCAGCAGCCCTGGACTAGCGGAGCACTACGAGCAGTACTTC; clone_size: once; v_call: TRBV7-8; j_call: TRBJ2-7; d_call: TRBD2
cdr3_aa: CAWRTGAIEKLFF; cdr3_nt: TGTGCCTGGAGGACAGGAGCTATTGAAAAACTGTTTTTT; clone_size: -; v_call: TRBV30; j_call: TRBJ1-4; d_call: -
cdr3_aa: CASQDGNQPQHF; cdr3_nt: TGTGCCAGCCAGGATGGGAATCAGCCCCAGCATTTT; clone_size: -; v_call: TRBV28; j_call: TRBJ1-5; d_call: -